Listed below are T cell receptor beta chains from one sample, sequenced in a study. In TCRdb, the 5' RACE reads were re-called with MiXCR into one record per CDR3 protein. This repertoire shows about 8,900 distinct CDR3 sequences, around 28% found once; its top ten account for over 4.5%. The source material was naive CD4+ T cells sorted from a lymph node. Receptors were obtained from a female donor with breast cancer. Each CDR3 is given with its conserved first and last residue. D genes are given only for firm matches. Size is omitted from some rows. Given values are once, few, many or a class for expanded clones.

V,length,D,J,size,CDR3,DNA
TRBV12-3/TRBV12-4,12,.,TRBJ1-1,many,CASSSRSSRAFF,TGTGCCAGCAGTTCTCGATCCAGCCGGGCTTTCTTT
TRBV30,14,.,TRBJ1-1,few,CAWRRHSSNTEAFF,TGTGCCTGGAGGAGACACTCTTCGAACACTGAAGCTTTCTTT
TRBV5-1,15,.,TRBJ2-1,.,CASSLEVNLHNEQFF,TGCGCCAGCAGCTTGGAGGTAAATCTCCACAATGAGCAGTTCTTC
TRBV29-1,13,.,TRBJ1-1,once,CSVVWGADTEAFF,TGCAGCGTTGTTTGGGGGGCGGACACTGAAGCTTTCTTT
TRBV21-1,12,.,TRBJ2-7,many,CASSKGSYEQYF,TGTGCCAGCAGCAAAGGGAGCTACGAGCAGTACTTC
TRBV12-3/TRBV12-4,16,.,TRBJ2-4,medium-sized,CASGGQAYLAKNIQYF,TGTGCCAGCGGGGGTCAGGCTTATCTAGCCAAAAACATTCAGTACTTC
TRBV7-2,13,.,TRBJ2-7,.,CASRNSPGYEQYF,TGTGCCAGCAGAAACAGCCCGGGATACGAGCAGTACTTC
TRBV20-1,14,.,TRBJ1-1,.,CSARRQGLNTEAFF,TGCAGTGCTAGGAGGCAGGGGTTGAACACTGAAGCTTTCTTT
TRBV28,14,.,TRBJ1-4,.,CASIGGGPNEKLFF,TGTGCCAGCATCGGGGGGGGCCCTAATGAAAAACTGTTTTTT
TRBV12-3/TRBV12-4,14,.,TRBJ2-7,few,CASSPSPSVYEQYF,TGTGCCAGCAGTCCCAGTCCCTCGGTATACGAGCAGTACTTC
TRBV4-1,12,.,TRBJ2-1,medium-sized,CASSQVGFEQFF,TGCGCCAGCAGCCAAGTGGGGTTTGAGCAGTTCTTC
TRBV6-6,13,.,TRBJ1-1,.,CASSYSRDTEAFF,TGTGCCAGCAGTTACTCCCGGGACACTGAAGCTTTCTTT
TRBV7-6,12,.,TRBJ1-5,many,CASSSPQPPQHF,TGTGCCAGCAGCTCTCCTCAGCCGCCCCAGCATTTT
TRBV20-1,15,TRBD2,TRBJ2-3,medium-sized,CSAFYLAGLVDTQYF,TGCAGTGCTTTTTACTTAGCGGGACTGGTAGATACGCAGTATTTT
TRBV4-1,14,.,TRBJ1-5,medium-sized,CASSQILGVQPQHF,TGCGCCAGCAGCCAAATCCTCGGGGTCCAGCCCCAGCATTTT
TRBV7-2,16,.,TRBJ2-7,.,CASRRVGWRSSYEQYF,TGTGCCAGCAGGAGAGTTGGGTGGAGATCCTCCTACGAGCAGTACTTC
TRBV20-1,19,TRBD2,TRBJ2-7,few,CSAVPTPGTSGSHSYEQYF,TGCAGTGCTGTTCCCACCCCGGGGACTAGCGGGTCGCACTCCTACGAGCAGTACTTC
TRBV6-5,13,.,TRBJ1-1,medium-sized,CASSYQGRTEAFF,TGTGCCAGCAGTTATCAGGGTCGGACTGAAGCTTTCTTT
TRBV5-1,15,TRBD2,TRBJ2-1,medium-sized,CASLPLAGAYNEQFF,TGCGCCAGCCTTCCCCTAGCGGGGGCTTACAATGAGCAGTTCTTC
TRBV20-1,15,TRBD2,TRBJ2-7,many,CSAPFGLAGQDEQYF,TGCAGTGCTCCCTTCGGTCTAGCGGGCCAGGACGAGCAGTACTTC
TRBV7-8,16,TRBD1,TRBJ2-7,medium-sized,CASSGDTRTGGYEQYF,TGTGCCAGCAGCGGAGACACCCGGACAGGGGGCTACGAGCAGTACTTC
TRBV5-1,15,.,TRBJ1-1,many,CAGSLDTTGNTEAFF,TGCGCCGGCAGCTTGGACACCACAGGGAACACTGAAGCTTTCTTT
TRBV11-2,17,.,TRBJ2-7,.,CASSLDLRTAGSYEQYF,TGTGCCAGCAGCTTAGATCTAAGGACAGCGGGCTCCTACGAGCAGTACTTC
TRBV15,14,.,TRBJ2-1,medium-sized,CATSMGTWGNEQFF,TGTGCCACCAGCATGGGGACATGGGGGAATGAGCAGTTCTTC
TRBV11-2,16,TRBD1,TRBJ1-5,medium-sized,CASSPGDRGGGQPQHF,TGTGCCAGCAGCCCAGGGGACAGGGGAGGGGGTCAGCCCCAGCATTTT
TRBV7-2,20,TRBD2,TRBJ2-4,.,CASSPARTSGRRSSKNIQYF,TGTGCCAGCAGCCCAGCCCGGACTAGCGGGAGAAGGTCGTCCAAAAACATTCAGTACTTC
TRBV7-9,16,TRBD2,TRBJ2-1,medium-sized,CASSDRTSGNYNEQFF,TGTGCCAGCAGCGACCGGACTAGCGGGAACTACAATGAGCAGTTCTTC
TRBV11-3,13,.,TRBJ2-2,many,CASSLDRFGELFF,TGTGCCAGCAGCTTAGATCGCTTTGGGGAGCTGTTTTTT
TRBV12-3/TRBV12-4,14,.,TRBJ1-1,once,CASKRAGVNTEAFF,TGTGCCAGCAAAAGGGCAGGAGTGAACACTGAAGCTTTCTTT
TRBV11-2,17,TRBD1,TRBJ2-2,many,CASSGLLRIQGSGELFF,TGTGCCAGCAGCGGACTGCTGAGGATACAGGGGAGCGGGGAGCTGTTTTTT
TRBV28,13,.,TRBJ1-5,many,CASRSSGNQPQHF,TGTGCCAGCAGATCCTCGGGGAATCAGCCCCAGCATTTT
TRBV5-1,15,TRBD1,TRBJ1-1,few,CASSTAGQGIDEAFF,TGCGCCAGCAGCACCGCGGGACAGGGGATTGATGAAGCTTTCTTT
TRBV12-3/TRBV12-4,15,.,TRBJ1-2,medium-sized,CASSPGPLGGYGYTF,TGTGCCAGCAGTCCCGGTCCTCTGGGTGGCTATGGCTACACCTTC
TRBV5-1,14,TRBD1,TRBJ1-1,.,CASSFGTGGSEAFF,TGCGCCAGCAGCTTTGGGACAGGGGGGTCTGAAGCTTTCTTT
TRBV18,13,.,TRBJ2-5,.,CASLPTRQETQYF,TGTGCCAGCTTACCAACAAGACAAGAGACCCAGTACTTC
TRBV6-1,15,.,TRBJ1-5,.,CASRPSGRGNQPQHF,TGTGCCAGCCGGCCCTCGGGGAGGGGCAATCAGCCCCAGCATTTT
TRBV5-1,16,TRBD2,TRBJ2-1,many,CASSSASGTQQGEQFF,TGCGCCAGCAGCTCCGCTAGCGGGACACAACAGGGTGAGCAGTTCTTC